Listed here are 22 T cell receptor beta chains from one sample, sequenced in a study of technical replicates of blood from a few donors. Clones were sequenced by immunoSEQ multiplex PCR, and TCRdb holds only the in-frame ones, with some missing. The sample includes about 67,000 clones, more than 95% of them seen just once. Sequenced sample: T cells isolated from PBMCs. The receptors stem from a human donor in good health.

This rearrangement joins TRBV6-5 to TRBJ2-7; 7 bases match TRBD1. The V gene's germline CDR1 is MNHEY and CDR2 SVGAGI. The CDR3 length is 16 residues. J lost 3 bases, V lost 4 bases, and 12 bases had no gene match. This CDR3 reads CASSFTSGTAIYEQYF. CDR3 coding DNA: TGTGCCAGCAGTTTTACCTCCGGGACAGCAATCTACGAGCAGTACTTC.

CDR3 sequence (DNA): TGTGCCAGCAGCTCTACCGTGACAGGGTCGGGCACTGAAGCTTTCTTT. Its translation is CASSSTVTGSGTEAFF. The chain joins TRBV7-9 to TRBJ1-1, with TRBD1 matching over 7 bases. Germline lookup yields CDR1 SEHNR and CDR2 FQNEAQ (reference sequence). V lost 4 bases and J lost 4; bases outside the gene matches: 12. This CDR3 is 16 amino acids long.

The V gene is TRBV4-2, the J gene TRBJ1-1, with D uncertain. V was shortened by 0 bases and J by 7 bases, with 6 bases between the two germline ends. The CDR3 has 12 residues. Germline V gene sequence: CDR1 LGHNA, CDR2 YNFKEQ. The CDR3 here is CASSQDRIEAFF. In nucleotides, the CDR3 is TGTGCCAGCAGCCAAGACAGGATTGAAGCTTTCTTT.

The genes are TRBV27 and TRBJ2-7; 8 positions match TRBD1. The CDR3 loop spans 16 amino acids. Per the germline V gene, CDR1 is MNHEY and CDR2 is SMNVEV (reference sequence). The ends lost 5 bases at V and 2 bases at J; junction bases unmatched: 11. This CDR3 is CASSINTGGATYEQYF. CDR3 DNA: TGTGCCAGCAGTATCAATACAGGGGGAGCGACCTACGAGCAGTACTTC.

The CDR3 DNA reads as TGTGCCAGCAGCTTAGGACTAGCGGGAGGATTGGAGACCCAGTACTTC. It is translated as CASSLGLAGGLETQYF. J is TRBJ2-5 and V is TRBV13, with 12 bases aligning to TRBD2. CDR1 is PRHDT, CDR2 FYEKMQ, per germline (reference sequence). This CDR3 has 16 amino acids. After removal of 0 bases from V and 5 bases from J, the junction contained 4 bases not matched to a gene.

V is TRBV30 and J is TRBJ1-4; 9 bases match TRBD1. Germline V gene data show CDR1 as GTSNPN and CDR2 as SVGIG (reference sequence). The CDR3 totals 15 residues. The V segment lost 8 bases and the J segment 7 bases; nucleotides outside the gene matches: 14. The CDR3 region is CAALLPQGAVEKLFF. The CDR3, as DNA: TGTGCCGCTCTACTTCCACAGGGGGCAGTTGAAAAACTGTTTTTT.

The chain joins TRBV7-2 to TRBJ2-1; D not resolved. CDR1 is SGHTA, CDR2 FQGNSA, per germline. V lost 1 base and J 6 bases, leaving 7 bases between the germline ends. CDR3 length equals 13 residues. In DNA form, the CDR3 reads TGTGCCAGCAGCTTAGTTCGTAGCAATGAGCAGTTCTTC. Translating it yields CASSLVRSNEQFF.

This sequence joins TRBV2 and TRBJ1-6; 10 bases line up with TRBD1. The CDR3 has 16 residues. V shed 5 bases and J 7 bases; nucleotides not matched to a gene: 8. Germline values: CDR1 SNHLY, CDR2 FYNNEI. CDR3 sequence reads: CASSQSRTGGNSPLHF. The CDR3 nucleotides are TGTGCCAGCAGTCAATCGAGGACAGGGGGGAATTCACCCCTCCACTTT.

The CDR3: CASSQITGISYEQYF. The CDR3 coding sequence is TGTGCCAGCAGCCAAATTACAGGGATTTCCTACGAGCAGTACTTC. The rearrangement uses TRBV14 and TRBJ2-7; D might be TRBD1 (6 bases). The V end was cut by 2 bases, the J end by 1 base, with 12 bases between. The CDR3 length is 15 residues. The germline V gene has CDR1 SGHDN and CDR2 FVKESK.

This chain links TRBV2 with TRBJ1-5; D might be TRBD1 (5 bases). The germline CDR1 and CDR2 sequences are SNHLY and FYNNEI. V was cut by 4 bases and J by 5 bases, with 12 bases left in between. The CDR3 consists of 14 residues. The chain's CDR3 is CASSVGGTDQPQHF. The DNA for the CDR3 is TGTGCCAGCAGTGTGGGGGGGACGGATCAGCCCCAGCATTTT.

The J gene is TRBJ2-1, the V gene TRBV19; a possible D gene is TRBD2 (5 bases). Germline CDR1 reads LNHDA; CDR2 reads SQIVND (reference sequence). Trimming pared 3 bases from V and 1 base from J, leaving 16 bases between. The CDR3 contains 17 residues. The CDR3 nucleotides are TGTGCCAGTAGTATTGCGTCGGCAGGAGGTTCCTACAATGAGCAGTTCTTC. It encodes CASSIASAGGSYNEQFF.

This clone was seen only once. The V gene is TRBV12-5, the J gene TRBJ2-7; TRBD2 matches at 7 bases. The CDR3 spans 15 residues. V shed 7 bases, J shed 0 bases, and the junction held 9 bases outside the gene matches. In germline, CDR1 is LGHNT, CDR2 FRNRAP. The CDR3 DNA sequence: TGTGCTAGTGCCACCAGGCTAGCGGCCTCCTACGAGCAGTACTTC. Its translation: CASATRLAASYEQYF. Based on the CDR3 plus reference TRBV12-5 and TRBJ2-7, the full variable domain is DARVTQTPRHKVTEMGQEVTMRCQPILGHNTVFWYRQTMMQGLELLAYFRNRAPLDDSGMPKDRFSAEMPDATLATLKIQPSEPRDSAVYFCASATRLAASYEQYFGPGTRLTVT.

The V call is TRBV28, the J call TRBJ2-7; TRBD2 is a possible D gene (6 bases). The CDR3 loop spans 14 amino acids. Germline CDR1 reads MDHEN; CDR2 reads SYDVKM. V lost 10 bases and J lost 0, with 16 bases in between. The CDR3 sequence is CATTPGSLSYEQYF. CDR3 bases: TGTGCCACGACCCCCGGGAGTCTCTCCTACGAGCAGTACTTC.

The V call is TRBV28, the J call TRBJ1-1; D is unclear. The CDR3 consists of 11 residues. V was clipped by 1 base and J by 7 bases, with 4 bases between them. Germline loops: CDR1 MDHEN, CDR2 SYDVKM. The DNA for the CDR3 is TGTGCCAGCAGTTTATCCGTTGAAGCTTTCTTT. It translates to CASSLSVEAFF.

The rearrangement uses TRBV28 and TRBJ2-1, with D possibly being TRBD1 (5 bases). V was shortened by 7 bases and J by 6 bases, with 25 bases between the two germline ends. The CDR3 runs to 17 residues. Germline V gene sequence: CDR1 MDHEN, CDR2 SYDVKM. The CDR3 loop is CASTPSAPAGLGNEQFF. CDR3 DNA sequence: TGTGCCAGCACCCCCTCGGCTCCGGCAGGGTTGGGCAATGAGCAGTTCTTC.

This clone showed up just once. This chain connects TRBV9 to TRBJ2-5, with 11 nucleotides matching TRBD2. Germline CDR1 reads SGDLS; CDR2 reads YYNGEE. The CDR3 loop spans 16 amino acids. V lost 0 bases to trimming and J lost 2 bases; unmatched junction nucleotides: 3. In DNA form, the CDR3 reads TGTGCCAGCAGCGTAGGACTAGCGGGGTATCAAGAGACCCAGTACTTC. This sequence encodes CASSVGLAGYQETQYF.

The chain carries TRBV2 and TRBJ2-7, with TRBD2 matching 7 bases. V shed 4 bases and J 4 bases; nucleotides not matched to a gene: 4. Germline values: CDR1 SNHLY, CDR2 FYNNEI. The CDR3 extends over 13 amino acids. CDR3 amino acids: CASSGVGGYEQYF. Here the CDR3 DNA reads TGTGCCAGCAGTGGAGTGGGGGGGTACGAGCAGTACTTC.

CDR3 sequence (DNA): TGTGCCAGCTCACCACTCATGACAGAGCTAGGAACAGATACGCAGTATTTT. Protein sequence: CASSPLMTELGTDTQYF. The chain employs TRBV18 and TRBJ2-3; TRBD1 is a possible D gene (5 bases). CDR1 and CDR2 (germline): KGHSH, LQKENI. The ends were cut back, 1 base at V and 3 bases at J, with 17 bases in the middle. The CDR3 totals 17 residues. The full variable domain, its missing parts supplied by reference TRBV18 and TRBJ2-3, is NAGVMQNPRHLVRRRGQEARLRCSPMKGHSHVYWYRQLPEEGLKFMVYLQKENIIDESGMPKERFSAEFPKEGPSILRIQQVVRGDSAAYFCASSPLMTELGTDTQYFGPGTRLTVL.

This chain's CDR3 is CASSLARDNTEAFF. CDR3 in DNA: TGTGCCAGCAGCTTAGCCAGGGATAACACTGAAGCTTTCTTT. V and J are TRBV11-3 and TRBJ1-1; D may be TRBD1 (5 bases). Trimming pared 1 base from V and 2 bases from J, leaving 8 bases between. Germline V gene lookup returns CDR1 SGHNT and CDR2 YENEEA. There are 14 residues in the CDR3. Based on the CDR3 plus reference TRBV11-3 and TRBJ1-1, the full variable domain is EAGVVQSPRYKIIEKKQPVAFWCNPISGHNTLYWYLQNLGQGPELLIRYENEEAVDDSQLPKDRFSAERLKGVDSTLKIQPAELGDSAVYLCASSLARDNTEAFFGQGTRLTVV.

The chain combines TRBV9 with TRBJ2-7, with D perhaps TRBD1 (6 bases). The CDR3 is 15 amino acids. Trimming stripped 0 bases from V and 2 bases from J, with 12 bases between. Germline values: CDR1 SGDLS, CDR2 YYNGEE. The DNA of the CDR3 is TGTGCCAGCAGCGTAGCCCCGGGACACCCCTACGAGCAGTACTTC. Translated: CASSVAPGHPYEQYF. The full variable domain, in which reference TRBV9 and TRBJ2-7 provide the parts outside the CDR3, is DSGVTQTPKHLITATGQRVTLRCSPRSGDLSVYWYQQSLDQGLQFLIQYYNGEERAKGNILERFSAQQFPDLHSELNLSSLELGDSALYFCASSVAPGHPYEQYFGPGTRLTVT.

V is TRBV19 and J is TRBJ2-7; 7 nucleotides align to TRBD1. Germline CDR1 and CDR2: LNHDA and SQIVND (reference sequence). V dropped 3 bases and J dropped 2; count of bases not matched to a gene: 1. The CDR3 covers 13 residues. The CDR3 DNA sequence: TGTGCCAGTAGTATGCAGGGGGCCTACGAGCAGTACTTC. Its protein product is CASSMQGAYEQYF.

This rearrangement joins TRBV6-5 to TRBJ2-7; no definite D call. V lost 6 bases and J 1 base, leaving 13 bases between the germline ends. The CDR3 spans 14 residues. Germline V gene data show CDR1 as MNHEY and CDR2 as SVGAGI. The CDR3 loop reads CASSPDTVSYEQYF. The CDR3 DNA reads TGTGCCAGCAGCCCCGACACCGTTTCCTACGAGCAGTACTTC.